The clone carrying this T cell receptor beta chain has a count of ten or more. The source of the sample is a study of early T cells in non-severe SARS-CoV-2 infection. V lost 3 bases and J lost 5, with 9 bases in between. Germline assignment: CDR1 KGHDR and CDR2 SFDVKD. The CDR3 is made up of 14 amino acids. Unique molecular identifiers were attached to individual cDNA molecules. TCRdb reanalysed the 5' RACE reads using MiXCR and keeps one entry per CDR3 protein. The data hold approximately 27,000 distinct CDR3 sequences, with roughly 5.8% observed a single time. The sample comprised whole blood. This receptor was taken from an adult who was a healthcare worker with PCR-confirmed SARS-CoV-2 infection or an uninfected control (not recorded which). The chain employs TRBV24-1 and TRBJ2-2; D is uncertain. The CDR3 sequence: CATSDPPGTGELFF. As DNA, the CDR3 is TGTGCCACCAGTGATCCCCCTGGGACCGGGGAGCTGTTTTTT.